These T cell receptor beta chains were read from a single sample in a study of T-cell reconstitution after alpha-beta-depleted transplantation in children. TCRdb redid the calling of the PCR reads with MiXCR, one entry per CDR3 protein. This sample yields some 500,000 distinct CDR3 sequences, of which less than 35% are seen a single time; roughly 2.5% belongs to the top ten. The sample here was PBMCs from the stem cell graft donor, taken from the stem cell graft. These receptors were obtained from a human donor who donated a stem cell graft to a child with aplastic anemia. Each CDR3 is given with its conserved first and last residue. The D gene is left open where the match is weak.

D | V | CDR3
TRBD1 | TRBV4-2 | CASSEQGKQDTEAFF
TRBD1 | TRBV6-5 | CASSSDLQGIRGYTF
NA | TRBV30 | CAWSQGGYGPGAEQFF
TRBD1 | TRBV27 | CASSLNRGSYNEQFF
TRBD2 | TRBV6-1 | CASSLGGGTTDTQYF
NA | TRBV5-1 | CASSWIGVEQFF
NA | TRBV5-1 | CASSLVQTEAFF
TRBD1 | TRBV28 | CASRSTGTGQFF
NA | TRBV4-2 | CASSRTGTFTEAFF
NA | TRBV7-9 | CASSAPGGGNQPQHF
TRBD2 | TRBV7-8 | CASSLSSGSDTQYF
TRBD1 | TRBV14 | CASSHWDSRYNSPLHF
TRBD2 | TRBV7-9 | CASSDGLAGVRTDTQYF
TRBD1 | TRBV16 | CASSRNRDRGGAFF
NA | TRBV5-1 | CASQADKETQYF
NA | TRBV24-1 | CATSDLGTQETQYF
TRBD2 | TRBV6-6 | CASRGGSDTQYF
NA | TRBV6-2/TRBV6-3 | CASSYSQPANTEAFF
TRBD1 | TRBV5-5 | CASSLASRQGQQPQHF
NA | TRBV7-2 | CASRLGLSNPEAFF
NA | TRBV7-9 | CASSLKDLREQYF
NA | TRBV6-6 | CASTPEGVGELFF
TRBD2 | TRBV27 | CASSSLLSSGNYNEQFF
NA | TRBV27 | CASSLSESSYEQYF
NA | TRBV6-1 | CASSEFRPSSGDYGYTF
TRBD2 | TRBV5-1 | CASLPSGGAYNEQFF
NA | TRBV5-1 | CASRGSGSTETQYF
NA | TRBV24-1 | CATSVPTGTDTQYF
NA | TRBV3-1 | CASSQGTRARYEQYF
TRBD2 | TRBV9 | CASSVEWGTSGNEQFF
NA | TRBV6-2/TRBV6-3 | CASSYSIRETPREDTQYF
NA | TRBV29-1 | CSVLWLENTEAFF
NA | TRBV5-1 | CASRTQGSNTEAFF
NA | TRBV20-1 | CSARVSSVSKTQYF
TRBD2 | TRBV5-6 | CASSFPGLAGRVYNEQFF
NA | TRBV4-3 | CASSPSRAGNSPLHF
NA | TRBV5-1 | CASSSTPTASGELFF
NA | TRBV11-3 | CASSLVSQKVVF
NA | TRBV15 | CATSSGTLTGAFF
NA | TRBV6-5 | CASSSRGSQVSYNEQFF
NA | TRBV12-3/TRBV12-4 | CASSLVPDTEAFF
NA | TRBV28 | CASSFPLGAMNTEAFF
TRBD2 | TRBV10-3 | CAISEGPGLAGAYEQFF
NA | TRBV29-1 | CSVVGYTGELFF
TRBD2 | TRBV10-1 | CASSRTSGRENTGELFF
TRBD1 | TRBV6-2/TRBV6-3 | CASSYESGQGYGYTF
NA | TRBV7-9 | CASSASVAFGDTEAFF
NA | TRBV29-1 | CSVDRQGAFSAFF
TRBD1 | TRBV18 | CASSVDRAATEAFF
NA | TRBV13 | CASSLDGGPEAFF
NA | TRBV7-2 | CASSLVGTGQPQHF
NA | TRBV7-2 | CASSLVTGETQTQYF
NA | TRBV4-3 | CASSQVVRKTVTNEKLFF
NA | TRBV28 | CASSLTWTAEAFF
TRBD1 | TRBV12-3/TRBV12-4 | CASIPPTGWTEAFF